This passage covers 32 T cell receptor beta chains from one sample sequenced in a study of blood T cell repertoires in COVID-19. Generated by immunoSEQ multiplex PCR, the TCRdb table keeps only in-frame clones and is missing some. The sample lists roughly 400,000 clones, 80% to 90% occurring once. The sample comprised peripheral blood. The receptors derive from a woman between 55 and 75 years old with COVID-19, enrolled during active disease.

This clone was observed once. The rearrangement joins TRBV12-5 to TRBJ2-1, with D possibly being TRBD2 (5 bases). Germline V CDR1 and CDR2: LGHNT, FRNRAP. Trimming took 6 bases from V and 9 from J, leaving 6 bases between them. This CDR3 has 10 residues. The CDR3 DNA sequence: TGTGCTAGTGGCAGCGGTGAGCAGTTCTTC. It codes for CASGSGEQFF. Variable domain in full (rest from reference TRBV12-5 and TRBJ2-1): DARVTQTPRHKVTEMGQEVTMRCQPILGHNTVFWYRQTMMQGLELLAYFRNRAPLDDSGMPKDRFSAEMPDATLATLKIQPSEPRDSAVYFCASGSGEQFFGPGTRLTVL.

The chain uses TRBV5-1 and TRBJ1-1; 8 bases map to TRBD1. Germline trimming cut 3 bases from V and 4 bases from J; bases unmatched to any gene: 8. Germline V gene data show CDR1 as SGHRS and CDR2 as YFSETQ. This CDR3 region has 15 residues. As DNA, the CDR3 is TGCGCCAGCAGCTGGGGGGCAGGGGGCACCACTGAAGCTTTCTTT. This codes for CASSWGAGGTTEAFF.

CDR3 nucleotide sequence: TGTGCCAGCAGTTCAGGGGGCCAAGAGACCCAGTACTTC. This sequence encodes CASSSGGQETQYF. J is TRBJ2-5 and V is TRBV7-8; 7 bases map to TRBD1. The germline V gene has CDR1 SGHVS and CDR2 FQNEAQ. This CDR3 has 13 amino acids. V lost 6 bases, J lost 1 base, and 2 bases stayed unmatched.

The rearrangement links TRBV12-3 or TRBV12-4 to TRBJ1-1, with TRBD1 matching 10 bases. CDR3 length equals 12 residues. V dropped 6 bases and J dropped 5; count of bases not matched to a gene: 0. The CDR3, as DNA: TGTGCCAGCAGGGGACAGGGGACTGAAGCTTTCTTT. It specifies CASRGQGTEAFF.

The chain combines TRBV29-1 with TRBJ2-5, with a tentative D call TRBD1 (6 bases). CDR1 is SQVTM and CDR2 is ANQGSEA in the germline V gene. The CDR3 is 12 residues long. Between the trimmed V and J ends, which lost 4 bases and 2 bases, there was a span of 8 bases. CDR3 DNA sequence: TGCAGCGTTGTGGGGGCTCAAGAGACCCAGTACTTC. Protein product: CSVVGAQETQYF.

This clone occurred a few times. The V call is TRBV4-1, the J call TRBJ2-7; D is undetermined. Germline-derived CDR1 and CDR2 are MGHRA and YSYEKL. Trimming removed 1 base from V and 0 bases from J, with 10 bases in between. The CDR3 loop spans 15 amino acids. CDR3 coding DNA: TGCGCCAGCAGCCAAGGGGCACGATACTCCTACGAGCAGTACTTC. Translated: CASSQGARYSYEQYF.

The chain is built from TRBV27 and TRBJ1-5, with 8 bases aligning to TRBD1. V gave up 6 bases and J gave up 7 bases; unmatched junction bases: 8. The CDR3 contains 14 residues. Germline loops: CDR1 MNHEY, CDR2 SMNVEV (reference sequence). CDR3 amino acids: CASSRQGLRQPQHF. DNA of the CDR3: TGTGCCAGCAGCCGACAGGGGTTGCGACAGCCCCAGCATTTT.

The V gene is TRBV19, the J gene TRBJ2-7; 7 bases agree with TRBD1. V lost 9 bases and J lost 3; bases outside the gene matches: 8. The CDR3 runs 13 residues. Germline assignment: CDR1 LNHDA and CDR2 SQIVND (reference sequence). CDR3 DNA: TGTGCCAGCTCCGGGACAGATTACTACGAGCAGTACTTC. Protein sequence: CASSGTDYYEQYF.

A word on this clone: The identical CDR3 is also encoded by other nucleotide sequences in the sample. The rearrangement uses TRBV7-9 and TRBJ1-2; 7 bases are shared with TRBD1. Germline V lookup: CDR1 SEHNR, CDR2 FQNEAQ (reference sequence). The CDR3 is made up of 14 amino acids. V was clipped by 1 base and J by 3 bases; unmatched bases: 2. CDR3 DNA: TGTGCCAGCAGCTTAGGACAGGGACACTATGGCTACACCTTC. Protein: CASSLGQGHYGYTF.

The chain joins TRBV6-5 to TRBJ2-1; 7 bases fit TRBD1. With 6 bases clipped from V and 5 bases from J, the junction kept 7 bases outside the gene matches. CDR1 is MNHEY, CDR2 SVGAGI, per germline. The length of the CDR3 is 14 residues. Here the CDR3 reads CASRKGTANNEQFF. Written as DNA, the CDR3 is TGTGCCAGCAGAAAGGGGACAGCGAACAATGAGCAGTTCTTC.

The chain recombines TRBV21-1 with TRBJ1-6; the table names TRBD1, a call not compared with the DNA. TRBV21-1 is a known pseudogene. This CDR3 has 19 residues. CDR3 residues: CASSKVGTVLSSYNSPLHF. The CDR3 coding sequence is TGTGCCAGCAGCAAAGTCGGGACAGTTCTAAGCTCCTATAATTCACCCCTCCACTTT.

This sequence joins TRBV18 and TRBJ1-2; 8 bases agree with TRBD1. Trimming cost V 5 bases and J 6 bases; bases outside gene matches: 2. Germline V gives CDR1 KGHSH, CDR2 LQKENI. CDR3 length: 12 amino acids. CDR3 loop: CASSGRGHGYTF. CDR3 nucleotide sequence: TGTGCCAGCTCAGGCAGGGGGCATGGCTACACCTTC.

This chain uses TRBV4-2 with TRBJ2-3; maybe TRBD1 (5 bases). The CDR3 totals 15 residues. V shed 0 bases and J shed 2 bases, with 9 bases lying between them. Germline V gene sequence: CDR1 LGHNA, CDR2 YNFKEQ. The CDR3 coding sequence is TGTGCCAGCAGCCAAGAGGCAGGGCCCACAGATACGCAGTATTTT. Its translation is CASSQEAGPTDTQYF.

The J gene is TRBJ2-2, the V gene TRBV5-4; TRBD2 is a possible D gene (6 bases). Per germline, CDR1 SGHNT and CDR2 YYREEE (reference sequence). The CDR3 loop spans 16 amino acids. The V end lost 0 bases, the J end lost 0 bases, and 9 bases lay between the germline ends. DNA of the CDR3: TGTGCCAGCAGCTTGGGAGGAGGGACGAACACCGGGGAGCTGTTTTTT. Protein sequence: CASSLGGGTNTGELFF.

V and J are TRBV25-1 and TRBJ2-7; D remains unclear. Trimming took 3 bases from V and 0 from J, leaving 9 bases between them. The germline CDR1 and CDR2 sequences are MGHDK and SYGVNS. The CDR3 is 14 residues long. The CDR3 region has the DNA TGTGCCAGCAGTGAGTATGAGCACTCCTACGAGCAGTACTTC. Translated, it gives CASSEYEHSYEQYF.

The V gene is TRBV11-3, the J gene TRBJ2-7; D is uncertain. With 3 bases removed from V and 3 bases from J, the gap between germline ends came to 6 bases. CDR1 SGHNT and CDR2 YENEEA come from the germline V gene. The CDR3 contains 12 residues. The CDR3, as DNA: TGTGCCAGCAGCTTTGGCATCTACGAGCAGTACTTC. It translates to CASSFGIYEQYF. The full variable domain, with the rest looked up from reference TRBV11-3 and TRBJ2-7, is EAGVVQSPRYKIIEKKQPVAFWCNPISGHNTLYWYLQNLGQGPELLIRYENEEAVDDSQLPKDRFSAERLKGVDSTLKIQPAELGDSAVYLCASSFGIYEQYFGPGTRLTVT.

The chain recombines TRBV12-3 or TRBV12-4 with TRBJ2-1; 7 bases are shared with TRBD1. With 7 bases clipped from V and 16 bases from J, the junction kept 10 bases outside the gene matches. The CDR3 loop spans 11 amino acids. The chain's CDR3 is CASNSGTVIFF. The CDR3 nucleotides read TGTGCCAGCAACTCCGGGACAGTAATATTCTTC.

The V call is TRBV11-2, the J call TRBJ1-4, with 8 bases that match TRBD1. In germline, CDR1 is SGHAT, CDR2 FQNNGV. The CDR3 length is 14 residues. V shed 4 bases, J shed 5 bases, and the junction held 3 bases outside the gene matches. This CDR3 is CASSWDRTNEKLFF. The DNA for the CDR3 is TGTGCCAGCAGCTGGGACAGGACCAATGAAAAACTGTTTTTT.

The chain is built from TRBV19 and TRBJ2-3; 11 positions agree with TRBD2. Germline CDR1 and CDR2: LNHDA and SQIVND (reference sequence). CDR3 length equals 16 residues. The J segment lost 1 base and the V segment lost 6 bases, leaving 6 bases of the junction unmatched. The CDR3, as DNA: TGTGCCAGTAGCCCCCAGACTAGCGGGGGCACAGATACGCAGTATTTT. It translates to CASSPQTSGGTDTQYF. Combining the CDR3 with reference TRBV19 and TRBJ2-3 gives the whole variable domain DGGITQSPKYLFRKEGQNVTLSCEQNLNHDAMYWYRQDPGQGLRLIYYSQIVNDFQKGDIAEGYSVSREKKESFPLTVTSAQKNPTAFYLCASSPQTSGGTDTQYFGPGTRLTVL.

V gene TRBV9 combines with J gene TRBJ1-1, with D unclear. Trimming left V 4 bases short and J 6 bases short, with 16 bases between. Germline V gene lookup returns CDR1 SGDLS and CDR2 YYNGEE. The CDR3 contains 14 residues. The CDR3 loop reads CASSLGGNSAEAFF. The CDR3 coding sequence is TGTGCCAGCAGCCTGGGAGGTAACAGCGCTGAAGCTTTCTTT.

The genes are TRBV2 and TRBJ1-2, with 7 bases identical to TRBD1. V lost 7 bases and J lost 4; bases outside the gene matches: 6. CDR3 length equals 13 residues. From germline, CDR1 is SNHLY and CDR2 FYNNEI. The CDR3 DNA follows: TGTGCCAGCAAGACCGACAGGGTCTATGGCTACACCTTC. Protein product: CASKTDRVYGYTF.

The rearrangement links TRBV2 to TRBJ2-6; D unclear. Germline V gives CDR1 SNHLY, CDR2 FYNNEI. The CDR3 consists of 16 residues. V was trimmed by 2 bases and J by 0 bases, leaving 8 bases between them. The CDR3: CASSEYLISGANVLTF. CDR3 bases: TGTGCCAGCAGTGAATATCTAATCTCTGGGGCCAACGTCCTGACTTTC.

The chain employs TRBV29-1 and TRBJ2-7, with D possibly TRBD2 on 5 matching bases. This CDR3 is built from 13 residues. V was shortened by 4 bases and J by 2 bases, with 12 bases between the two germline ends. Germline V lookup: CDR1 SQVTM, CDR2 ANQGSEA. The CDR3 DNA reads as TGCAGCGTTGCCGCACAGCGGACCTACGAGCAGTACTTC. Translated, it gives CSVAAQRTYEQYF.

V gene TRBV7-9 combines with J gene TRBJ1-1; D gene unclear. The CDR3 totals 13 residues. Germline CDR1 reads SEHNR; CDR2 reads FQNEAQ (reference sequence). Trimming pared 6 bases from V and 7 bases from J, leaving 15 bases between. The CDR3 here is CASRPGSAYEAFF. As DNA, the CDR3 is TGTGCCAGCAGGCCCGGGAGTGCCTATGAAGCTTTCTTT. Full variable domain (rest looked up from reference TRBV7-9 and TRBJ1-1): DTGVSQNPRHKITKRGQNVTFRCDPISEHNRLYWYRQTLGQGPEFLTYFQNEAQLEKSRLLSDRFSAERPKGSFSTLEIQRTEQGDSAMYLCASRPGSAYEAFFGQGTRLTVV.

The J gene is TRBJ1-5, the V gene TRBV28; 10 bases fit TRBD1. Germline V gene sequence: CDR1 MDHEN, CDR2 SYDVKM. This CDR3 is built from 15 residues. V lost 6 bases to trimming and J lost 5 bases; unmatched junction nucleotides: 7. The CDR3 DNA sequence: TGTGCCAGCAGATCACGGACAGGGGGGTATCAGCCCCAGCATTTT. It codes for CASRSRTGGYQPQHF.

This chain connects TRBV5-1 to TRBJ1-2; no definite D call. The CDR3 totals 14 residues. Looked up from germline, CDR1 is SGHRS and CDR2 is YFSETQ. Trimming stripped 0 bases from V and 4 bases from J, with 10 bases between. The CDR3 loop reads CASSLGAPVYGYTF. In DNA form, the CDR3 reads TGCGCCAGCAGCTTGGGGGCCCCGGTCTATGGCTACACCTTC.

The chain joins TRBV6-5 to TRBJ1-4; 7 bases align to TRBD1. Looked up from germline, CDR1 is MNHEY and CDR2 is SVGAGI. The CDR3 spans 14 residues. Trimming at V came to 7 bases and at J to 8 bases, leaving 10 bases not matched to a gene. The CDR3 region is CASTYGTAVEKLFF. The CDR3 region has the DNA TGTGCCAGCACTTATGGGACAGCAGTAGAAAAACTGTTTTTT.

The chain has TRBV9 and TRBJ2-5; TRBD2 aligns across 7 bases. Per the germline V gene, CDR1 is SGDLS and CDR2 is YYNGEE. The CDR3 sequence is 15 residues long. With V trimmed by 5 bases and J by 5 bases, 12 bases remained unmatched. The chain's CDR3 is CASSKAGSYLETQYF. As DNA, the CDR3 is TGTGCCAGCAGTAAAGCGGGGTCGTATCTGGAGACCCAGTACTTC.

The J gene is TRBJ1-2, the V gene TRBV6-5; 7 nucleotides line up with TRBD1. The V segment lost 4 bases and the J segment 13 bases; nucleotides outside the gene matches: 15. The length of the CDR3 is 14 residues. Per the germline V gene, CDR1 is MNHEY and CDR2 is SVGAGI. The CDR3 DNA sequence: TGTGCCAGCAGTTGGGGTGGGACAGCCCTGGAGCTCACCTTC. Encoded protein: CASSWGGTALELTF.

The chain joins TRBV2 to TRBJ2-7; 8 nucleotides line up with TRBD2. The CDR3 runs 14 residues. The V segment lost 5 bases and the J segment 0 bases; nucleotides outside the gene matches: 3. CDR1 is SNHLY, CDR2 FYNNEI, per germline. The CDR3 nucleotides read TGTGCCAGCAGTCGGGGGGGGATCTCCTACGAGCAGTACTTC. Its protein is CASSRGGISYEQYF.

This chain joins TRBV21-1 and TRBJ2-3; the D call in the table, TRBD2, was not verified against the DNA. TRBV21-1 is deemed a pseudogene. The CDR3 extends over 12 amino acids. The CDR3 protein is CASSKGGDTQYF. The CDR3 nucleotides read TGTGCCAGCAGCAAAGGCGGAGATACGCAGTATTTT.

V and J are TRBV28 and TRBJ1-2; D not resolved. Per germline, CDR1 MDHEN and CDR2 SYDVKM. The CDR3 contains 12 residues. The germline V and J ends were trimmed by 5 bases and 5 bases, with 9 bases remaining between them. CDR3 sequence: CASSLRDYGYTF. In DNA form, the CDR3 reads TGTGCCAGCAGTCTCCGGGATTATGGCTACACCTTC.